This T cell receptor (beta chain) appears in the sequencing data of a study of T cell responses to AZD1222 COVID-19 vaccine. From germline, CDR1 is SNHLY and CDR2 FYNNEI. The CDR3 has 15 amino acids. Trimming removed 6 bases from V and 8 bases from J; junction bases left unmatched: 15. Points on this clone: Its antigen is currently unknown.

The table came from immunoSEQ multiplex PCR; TCRdb's copy has only in-frame clones and leaves some out. The sample has 180,000 or so clones, under 95% seen once. Study-wide points: Spike-spanning, vaccine-associated CD4 TCRs were dominant at 160-218 and 743-854. Among the donors, most were white British and more were female, and clonal diversity was possibly underestimated. When two AZD1222 doses had been given, Spike-specific TCR breadth and depth rose.

The rearrangement joins TRBV2 to TRBJ1-2; 7 bases align to TRBD1. The sequences come from peripheral blood, collected 28 days after the second AZD1222 dose. The origin of this receptor is an adult who received the AZD1222 COVID-19 vaccine. The CDR3 region has the DNA TGTGCCAGCAGCGTAAAGCAGACAGGGCGAAGGGGCTACACCTTC. Amino acids: CASSVKQTGRRGYTF.